This is a list of T cell receptor beta chains from one sample in a study of T-cell memory formation after mild COVID-19. TCRdb used MiXCR to reprocess the 5' RACE reads, holding one entry per CDR3 protein. This table has 580,000 or so distinct CDR3 sequences, approximately 15% appearing once. The sequenced sample was PBMCs or a T cell subset sorted from them (not recorded which). The receptor set was obtained from an adult woman who had mild COVID-19 (a few samples of this study predate the infection). Cell type and time point are not known. CDR3s include the opening cysteine and the closing phenylalanine or tryptophan. D genes are given only for firm matches. Size tells how often a clone was seen (once, few, many) or the class of an expanded clone, and some rows leave it out.

clone size: NA
V gene: TRBV7-9
J gene: TRBJ2-7
D gene: NA
CDR3 protein: CASIPPGVREQYF
CDR3 DNA: TGTGCCAGCATCCCCCCGGGGGTGAGAGAGCAGTACTTC

clone size: few
V gene: TRBV12-3/TRBV12-4
J gene: TRBJ2-5
D gene: TRBD2
CDR3 protein: CASSSLAGETQYF
CDR3 DNA: TGTGCCAGCAGTTCCCTAGCGGGAGAGACCCAGTACTTC

clone size: few
V gene: TRBV7-8
J gene: TRBJ1-4
D gene: NA
CDR3 protein: CASSRLQGGNEKLFF
CDR3 DNA: TGTGCCAGCAGCCGCCTACAGGGTGGCAATGAAAAACTGTTTTTT

clone size: once
V gene: TRBV7-9
J gene: TRBJ1-1
D gene: TRBD1
CDR3 protein: CASSAMDRGKTEAFF
CDR3 DNA: TGTGCCAGCAGCGCCATGGACAGGGGTAAAACTGAAGCTTTCTTT

clone size: NA
V gene: TRBV4-3
J gene: TRBJ2-1
D gene: NA
CDR3 protein: CASSQDNSYNEQFF
CDR3 DNA: TGCGCCAGCAGCCAAGATAACAGTTACAATGAGCAGTTCTTC

clone size: NA
V gene: TRBV2
J gene: TRBJ2-1
D gene: NA
CDR3 protein: CASSEGDRNDEQFF
CDR3 DNA: TGTGCCAGCAGTGAAGGCGACAGGAATGATGAGCAGTTCTTC

clone size: few
V gene: TRBV27
J gene: TRBJ2-1
D gene: NA
CDR3 protein: CASSFSSDNEQFF
CDR3 DNA: TGTGCCAGCAGTTTCAGCTCGGACAATGAGCAGTTCTTC

clone size: NA
V gene: TRBV9
J gene: TRBJ2-1
D gene: NA
CDR3 protein: CASSVGRGASYNEQFF
CDR3 DNA: TGTGCCAGCAGCGTAGGTAGGGGGGCCTCCTACAATGAGCAGTTCTTC

clone size: few
V gene: TRBV27
J gene: TRBJ2-3
D gene: TRBD1
CDR3 protein: CASHTGGGTQYF
CDR3 DNA: TGTGCCAGCCATACAGGGGGAGGTACGCAGTATTTT

clone size: few
V gene: TRBV3-1
J gene: TRBJ1-1
D gene: NA
CDR3 protein: CASSYGRVAFF
CDR3 DNA: TGTGCCAGCAGCTATGGACGGGTGGCTTTCTTT

clone size: few
V gene: TRBV3-1
J gene: TRBJ1-1
D gene: TRBD1
CDR3 protein: CASSRGTGGASTEAFF
CDR3 DNA: TGTGCCAGCAGCCGCGGGACAGGGGGCGCTTCCACTGAAGCTTTCTTT

clone size: once
V gene: TRBV29-1
J gene: TRBJ2-1
D gene: TRBD2
CDR3 protein: CSGGASGSSFEQFF
CDR3 DNA: TGCAGCGGGGGGGCTAGCGGGAGTTCCTTTGAGCAGTTCTTC

clone size: NA
V gene: TRBV4-2
J gene: TRBJ1-4
D gene: NA
CDR3 protein: CASSPLDGTNEKLFF
CDR3 DNA: TGTGCCAGCAGCCCCTTGGACGGGACTAATGAAAAACTGTTTTTT

clone size: few
V gene: TRBV20-1
J gene: TRBJ2-7
D gene: TRBD2
CDR3 protein: CSARPSGSPLEQYF
CDR3 DNA: TGCAGTGCTAGACCTAGCGGGAGTCCTCTCGAGCAGTACTTC

clone size: few
V gene: TRBV20-1
J gene: TRBJ2-1
D gene: TRBD1
CDR3 protein: CSANPAGGMYNEQFF
CDR3 DNA: TGCAGTGCTAATCCCGCAGGGGGTATGTACAATGAGCAGTTCTTC

clone size: few
V gene: TRBV15
J gene: TRBJ1-5
D gene: NA
CDR3 protein: CATSAERSGYQPQHF
CDR3 DNA: TGTGCCACCAGCGCAGAGAGGTCAGGATATCAGCCCCAGCATTTT

clone size: few
V gene: TRBV7-9
J gene: TRBJ2-3
D gene: NA
CDR3 protein: CASSSRGPSTDTQYF
CDR3 DNA: TGTGCCAGCAGCTCCCGTGGCCCCAGCACAGATACGCAGTATTTT

clone size: NA
V gene: TRBV2
J gene: TRBJ2-7
D gene: NA
CDR3 protein: CASSERQPYEQYF
CDR3 DNA: TGTGCCAGCAGTGAAAGACAGCCATACGAGCAGTACTTC